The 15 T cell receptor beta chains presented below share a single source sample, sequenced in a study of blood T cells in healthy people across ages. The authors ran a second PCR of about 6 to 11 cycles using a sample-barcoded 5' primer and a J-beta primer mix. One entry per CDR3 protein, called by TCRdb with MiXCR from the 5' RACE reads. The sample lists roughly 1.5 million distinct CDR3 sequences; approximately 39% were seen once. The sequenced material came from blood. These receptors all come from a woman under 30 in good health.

The CDR3 spells CSSPGRGRDNEQFF. Here the CDR3 DNA reads TGCAGTTCACCGGGTAGGGGGCGCGACAATGAGCAGTTCTTC. The V and J genes are TRBV20-1 and TRBJ2-1; 7 bases line up with TRBD1. Germline-derived CDR1 and CDR2 are DFQATT and SNEGSKA (reference sequence). After removal of 8 bases from V and 5 bases from J, the junction contained 12 bases not matched to a gene. This CDR3 contains 14 residues.

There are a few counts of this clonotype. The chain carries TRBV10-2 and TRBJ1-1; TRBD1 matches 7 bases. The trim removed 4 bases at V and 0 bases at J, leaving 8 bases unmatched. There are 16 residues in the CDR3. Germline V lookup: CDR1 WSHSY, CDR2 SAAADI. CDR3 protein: CASSAMTGFMNTEAFF. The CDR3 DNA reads TGCGCCAGCAGTGCAATGACAGGGTTCATGAACACTGAAGCTTTCTTT.

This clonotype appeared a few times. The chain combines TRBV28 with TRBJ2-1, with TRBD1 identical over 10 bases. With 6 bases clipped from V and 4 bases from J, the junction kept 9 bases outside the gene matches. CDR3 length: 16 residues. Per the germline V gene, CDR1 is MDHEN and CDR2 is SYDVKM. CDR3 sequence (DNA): TGTGCCAGCAGGCTAGCCGACAGGGGGCTTTACAATGAGCAGTTCTTC. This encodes CASRLADRGLYNEQFF.

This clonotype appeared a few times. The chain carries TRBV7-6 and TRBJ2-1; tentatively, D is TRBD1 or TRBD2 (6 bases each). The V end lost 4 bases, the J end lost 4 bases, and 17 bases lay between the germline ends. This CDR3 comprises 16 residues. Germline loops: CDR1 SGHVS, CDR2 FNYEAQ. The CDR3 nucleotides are TGTGCCAGCAGCTCCCGAGGGGGGAGCCTTTACAATGAGCAGTTCTTC. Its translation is CASSSRGGSLYNEQFF.

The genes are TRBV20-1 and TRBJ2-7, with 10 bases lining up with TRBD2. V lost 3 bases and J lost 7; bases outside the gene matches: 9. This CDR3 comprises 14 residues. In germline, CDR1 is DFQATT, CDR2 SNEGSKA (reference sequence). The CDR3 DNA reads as TGCAGTGCTAGTTCTAGCGGGGGATACAATGAGCAGTACTTC. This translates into CSASSSGGYNEQYF.

The CDR3 nucleotides read TGCGCCAGCAGCGCAGGACAGACCTGGTCCCAAGAGACCCAGTTCTTC. Its protein is CASSAGQTWSQETQFF. The V call is TRBV10-2, the J call TRBJ2-1, with D perhaps matching TRBD1 (6 bases). This CDR3 has 16 amino acids. Germline V gene sequence: CDR1 WSHSY, CDR2 SAAADI. Trimming removed 6 bases at V and 13 bases at J, with 28 bases between.

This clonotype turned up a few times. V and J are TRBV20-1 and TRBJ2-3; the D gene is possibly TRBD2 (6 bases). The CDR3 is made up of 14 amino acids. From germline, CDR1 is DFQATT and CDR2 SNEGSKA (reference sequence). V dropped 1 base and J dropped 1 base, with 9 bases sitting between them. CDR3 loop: CSARAWEGTDTQYF. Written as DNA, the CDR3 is TGCAGTGCTAGAGCGTGGGAGGGCACAGATACGCAGTATTTT.

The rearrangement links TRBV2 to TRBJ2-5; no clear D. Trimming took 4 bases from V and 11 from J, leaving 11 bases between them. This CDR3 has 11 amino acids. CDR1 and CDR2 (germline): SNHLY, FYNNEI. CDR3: CASSAVYVQYF. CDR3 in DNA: TGTGCCAGCAGTGCGGTATACGTGCAGTACTTC. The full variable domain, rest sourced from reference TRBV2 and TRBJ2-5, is EPEVTQTPSHQVTQMGQEVILRCVPISNHLYFYWYRQILGQKVEFLVSFYNNEISEKSEIFDDQFSVERPDGSNFTLKIRSTKLEDSAMYFCASSAVYVQYFGPGTRLLVL.

CDR3 sequence reads: CANGRDRATDTQYF. CDR3 nucleotides: TGTGCCAACGGCCGGGACAGGGCCACAGATACGCAGTATTTT. The rearrangement links TRBV2 to TRBJ2-3; TRBD1 matches 9 bases. CDR3 size: 14 residues. The V gene end was trimmed by 10 bases and the J gene end by 2 bases; junction bases not matched to a gene: 7. Germline CDR1 SNHLY, CDR2 FYNNEI.

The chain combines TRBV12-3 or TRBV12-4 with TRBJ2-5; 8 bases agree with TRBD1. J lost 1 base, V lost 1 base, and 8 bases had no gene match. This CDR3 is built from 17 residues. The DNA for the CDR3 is TGTGCCAGCAGTTTAGTATTTGGGGACAGGTCCCAAGAGACCCAGTACTTC. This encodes CASSLVFGDRSQETQYF.

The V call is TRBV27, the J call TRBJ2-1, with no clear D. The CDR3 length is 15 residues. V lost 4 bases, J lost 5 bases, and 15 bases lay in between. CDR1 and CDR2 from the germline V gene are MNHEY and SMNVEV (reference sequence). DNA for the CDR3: TGTGCCAGCAGTTACCGGAAACTGCCGAACAATGAGCAGTTCTTC. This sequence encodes CASSYRKLPNNEQFF.

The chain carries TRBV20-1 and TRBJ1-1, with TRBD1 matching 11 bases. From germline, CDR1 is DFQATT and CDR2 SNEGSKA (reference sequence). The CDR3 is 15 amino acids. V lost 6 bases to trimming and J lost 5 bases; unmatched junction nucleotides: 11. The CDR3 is CSAPRTGGRGTEAFF. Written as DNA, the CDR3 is TGCAGTGCCCCCAGGACAGGGGGCAGGGGGACTGAAGCTTTCTTT.

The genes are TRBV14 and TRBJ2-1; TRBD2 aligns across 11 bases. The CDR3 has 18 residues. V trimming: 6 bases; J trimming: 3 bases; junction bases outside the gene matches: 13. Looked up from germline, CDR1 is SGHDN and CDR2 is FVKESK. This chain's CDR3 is CASSLLPLGTSGYNEQFF. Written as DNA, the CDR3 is TGTGCCAGCAGTCTACTTCCCCTCGGGACTAGCGGCTACAATGAGCAGTTCTTC.

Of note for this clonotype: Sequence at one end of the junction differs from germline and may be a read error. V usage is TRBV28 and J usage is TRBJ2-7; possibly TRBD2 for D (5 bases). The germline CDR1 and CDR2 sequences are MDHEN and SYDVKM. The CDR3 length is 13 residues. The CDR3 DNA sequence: TGTGCCAGCACTTTAAGGGAGTCGTATGAGCAGTACTTC. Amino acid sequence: CASTLRESYEQYF.

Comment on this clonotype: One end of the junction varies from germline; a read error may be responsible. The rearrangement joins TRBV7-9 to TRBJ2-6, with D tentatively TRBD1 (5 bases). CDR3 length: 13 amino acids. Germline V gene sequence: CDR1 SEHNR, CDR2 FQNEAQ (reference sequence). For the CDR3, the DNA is TGTGCCAGCAGGCAGTCTGGGGCCAACATCCTGACTTTC. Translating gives CASRQSGANILTF.